The subject of this entry is one T cell receptor beta chain. The antigen this receptor binds is unknown. Base qualities are not provided; no much larger clone lies one nucleotide away. The study evaluated CTLA-4 blockade (ipilimumab) given together with focal radiation therapy in patients who had chemo-refractory metastatic non-small-cell lung cancer. Trimming costs V 5 bases and J 2 bases, and their ends lie 15 bases apart. As encoded in the germline V gene, CDR1 is MNHEY while CDR2 is SVGAGI. Spanning cysteine to phenylalanine, the CDR3 consists of 15 amino acids. The entry retains the CDR3 DNA only, 45 bases that are in frame from base 1. The sample comes from a study of radiotherapy plus CTLA-4 blockade in lung cancer listed by TCRdb under 2018. Describing the broader study: Objective responses were observed in approximately 18% of enrolled patients, and disease control was achieved in 25% to 35%.

The method behind the library was the immunoSEQ multiplex PCR assay. This immuneACCESS table, as held by TCRdb, lists in-frame sequences with V and J called but not all clones. Of the missing ones, under half trace to an unresolved V gene in checked studies; the others have no known cause. The sample table shows roughly 80,000 clones, and about 79% are seen once. The ten largest clones capture 3.5% to 4.5% of the sample. What the authors observed across the whole study: The strongest predictors of response, as reported, were early dynamic changes in blood T cell clones along with a rise in serum interferon-beta after radiation. After treatment with radiotherapy and ipilimumab, TCR clones that originated in tumors expanded in peripheral blood.

Recombination connected TRBV6-5 to TRBJ1-1, with a weak D call of TRBD1 (5 bases match). This receptor was obtained from a human donor with non-small cell lung cancer who had a partial response to radiotherapy plus ipilimumab. Some clones in this sample may be carry-over from other donors' samples. Sequenced material: peripheral blood, taken from a patient treated with radiotherapy plus ipilimumab. The CDR3 corresponds to CASSAFRQSNTEAFF. The sequence in DNA is TGTGCCAGCAGTGCTTTTCGACAGAGTAACACTGAAGCTTTCTTT.